This passage covers 13 T cell receptor beta chains from one sample sequenced in a study of T cells expressing NK-cell markers. TCRdb reprocessed the 5' RACE reads and stores each CDR3 protein as one record, lacking DNA. The sample totals about 380,000 distinct CDR3 sequences. The specimen was blood T cells: a sorted CD56 or NKG2C T cell subset, CD4+ or CD8+ T cells, or bulk PBMC T cells (not recorded which). These receptors all stem from a man aged 18-75 years in good health.

The chain combines TRBV24-1 with TRBJ1-5. Per germline, CDR1 KGHDR and CDR2 SFDVKD. CDR3 length: 15 amino acids. CDR3 residues: CATSEAGLDNQPQHF.

The chain combines TRBV3-1 with TRBJ2-5; with no DNA, the TCRdb D assignment of TRBD2 cannot be verified. This CDR3 is built from 14 residues. Germline assignment: CDR1 LGHDT and CDR2 YNNKEL (reference sequence). CDR3 region: CASSLGLRQETQYF.

The rearrangement links TRBV10-2 to TRBJ2-2; TCRdb's D call, TRBD2, is unchecked because there is no DNA. CDR3 length: 15 residues. Germline V CDR1 and CDR2: WSHSY, SAAADI. This CDR3 reads CASSPSGGATGELFF.

The gene calls are TRBV4-1 and TRBJ1-6. CDR1 MGHRA and CDR2 YSYEKL come from the germline V gene. The CDR3 loop spans 12 amino acids. The CDR3 protein is CASSRNGSPLHF.

The chain couples TRBV12-5 to TRBJ2-1; there is no DNA to check the TCRdb D call of TRBD1. The CDR3 length is 15 residues. CDR1 is LGHNT, CDR2 FRNRAP, per germline. CDR3 region: CASGLPQGGINEQFF. Using reference TRBV12-5 and TRBJ2-1 for the parts outside the CDR3, the full variable domain is DARVTQTPRHKVTEMGQEVTMRCQPILGHNTVFWYRQTMMQGLELLAYFRNRAPLDDSGMPKDRFSAEMPDATLATLKIQPSEPRDSAVYFCASGLPQGGINEQFFGPGTRLTVL.

The chain carries TRBV11-2 and TRBJ1-4; the TCRdb call, TRBD1, lacks DNA for checking. The CDR3 is 14 residues long. CDR1 and CDR2 from the germline V gene are SGHAT and FQNNGV. The chain's CDR3 is CASSPRGSNEKLFF.

The rearrangement uses TRBV5-1 and TRBJ2-1; the D call of TRBD1 rests on TCRdb alone, since no DNA is present to check it. Germline assignment: CDR1 SGHRS and CDR2 YFSETQ. The CDR3 spans 14 residues. The CDR3 here is CASSLLGGSDEQFF.

J is TRBJ1-3 and V is TRBV6-1; the D call from TCRdb, TRBD1, cannot be confirmed without DNA. CDR1 and CDR2 from the germline V gene are MNHNS and SASEGT. The CDR3 extends over 14 amino acids. This chain's CDR3 is CASRGGTGGNTIYF.

The chain uses TRBV27 and TRBJ2-7; TCRdb returns TRBD1, unconfirmable since there is no DNA. The CDR3 is 13 residues long. CDR1 is MNHEY, CDR2 SMNVEV, per germline (reference sequence). The CDR3 here is CASSLGQGMWQYF.

The gene calls are TRBV9 and TRBJ2-1; TCRdb picks TRBD2, but there is no DNA to check that call. There are 19 residues in the CDR3. Germline V gene sequence: CDR1 SGDLS, CDR2 YYNGEE. This CDR3 is CASSVAGGLAGGPYNEQFF.

This chain connects TRBV15 to TRBJ1-5. Germline assignment: CDR1 LNHNV and CDR2 YYDKDF (reference sequence). The CDR3 is made up of 13 amino acids. The CDR3 sequence is CATSRDAHHPQHF.

The rearrangement uses TRBV12-3 or TRBV12-4 and TRBJ2-7; as DNA is missing, the TRBD2 call by TCRdb cannot be tested. The CDR3 has 15 residues. CDR3 loop: CASSPARQSSYEQYF.

This CDR3 is CASSTLRQETQYF. The rearrangement uses TRBV27 and TRBJ2-5; with no DNA, the TCRdb D assignment of TRBD2 cannot be verified. CDR3 length: 13 amino acids. The V gene's germline CDR1 is MNHEY and CDR2 SMNVEV (reference sequence).